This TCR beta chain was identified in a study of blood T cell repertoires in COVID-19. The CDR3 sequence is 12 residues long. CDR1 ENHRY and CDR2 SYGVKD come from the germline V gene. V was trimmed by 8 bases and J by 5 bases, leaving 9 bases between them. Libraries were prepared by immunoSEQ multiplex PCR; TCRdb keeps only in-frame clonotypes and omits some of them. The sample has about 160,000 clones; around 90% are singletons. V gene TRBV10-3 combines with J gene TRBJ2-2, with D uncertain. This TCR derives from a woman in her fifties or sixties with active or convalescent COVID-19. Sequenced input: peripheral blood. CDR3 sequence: CAIQPGTGELFF. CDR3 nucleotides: TGTGCCATCCAACCAGGTACCGGGGAGCTGTTTTTT.